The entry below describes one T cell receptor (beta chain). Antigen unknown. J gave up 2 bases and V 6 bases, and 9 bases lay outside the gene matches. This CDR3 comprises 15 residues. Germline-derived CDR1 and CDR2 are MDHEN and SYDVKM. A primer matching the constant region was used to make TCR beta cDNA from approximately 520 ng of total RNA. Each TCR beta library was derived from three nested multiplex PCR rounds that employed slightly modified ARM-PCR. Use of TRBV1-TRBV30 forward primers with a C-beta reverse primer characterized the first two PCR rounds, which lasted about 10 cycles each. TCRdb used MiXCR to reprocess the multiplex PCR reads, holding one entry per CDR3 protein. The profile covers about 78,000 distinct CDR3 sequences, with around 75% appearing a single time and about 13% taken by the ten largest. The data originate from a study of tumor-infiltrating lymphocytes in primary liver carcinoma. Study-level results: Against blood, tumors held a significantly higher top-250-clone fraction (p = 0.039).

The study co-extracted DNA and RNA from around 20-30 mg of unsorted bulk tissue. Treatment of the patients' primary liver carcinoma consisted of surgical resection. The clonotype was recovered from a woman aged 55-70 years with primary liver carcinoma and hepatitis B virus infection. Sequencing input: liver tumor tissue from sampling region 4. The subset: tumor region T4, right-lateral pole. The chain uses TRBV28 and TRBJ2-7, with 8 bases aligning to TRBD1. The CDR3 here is CASRLGQGLPYEQYF. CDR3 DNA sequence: TGTGCCAGCAGACTAGGACAGGGACTCCCCTACGAGCAGTACTTC.